The 13 T cell receptor beta chains presented below share a single source sample, sequenced in a study of T cell responses to AZD1222 COVID-19 vaccine. The method was immunoSEQ multiplex PCR; TCRdb's version includes in-frame clones alone and lacks a portion of them. The sample records 160,000 or so clones, approximately 90% being singletons. This material consisted of peripheral blood, taken on day 0 of AZD1222 vaccination. The receptors originated from an adult in good health.

V gene TRBV7-8 combines with J gene TRBJ1-5; D is undetermined. V was clipped by 1 base and J by 6 bases, with 10 bases between them. The V gene's germline CDR1 is SGHVS and CDR2 FQNEAQ. The CDR3 consists of 14 residues. CDR3 DNA sequence: TGTGCCAGCAGCTTAGGAGCAGGTGGTCAGCCCCAGCATTTT. Translating it yields CASSLGAGGQPQHF.

The rearrangement joins TRBV3-1 (or the pseudogene TRBV3-2) to TRBJ1-5; D remains unclear. The length of the CDR3 is 13 residues. Per the germline V gene, CDR1 is LGHDT and CDR2 is YNNKEL (reference sequence). V was clipped by 0 bases and J by 5 bases, with 5 bases between them. This chain's CDR3 is CASSQDRHQPQHF. The CDR3 region has the DNA TGTGCCAGCAGCCAAGATCGTCATCAGCCCCAGCATTTT.

J is TRBJ2-7 and V is TRBV12-3 or TRBV12-4; D possibly corresponds to TRBD1 (6 bases). CDR3 length equals 13 residues. V lost 3 bases and J lost 1, with 7 bases in between. For the CDR3, the DNA is TGTGCCAGCAGTTTTACAGGGTCCTACGAGCAGTACTTC. It encodes CASSFTGSYEQYF.

This chain connects TRBV18 to TRBJ2-1; 12 positions match TRBD1. The CDR3 sequence is 15 residues long. J was trimmed by 6 bases and V by 4 bases; bases with no gene match: 4. Germline CDR1 is KGHSH and CDR2 is LQKENI. The CDR3 loop is CASSQGQGAPNEQFF. The CDR3 nucleotides are TGTGCCAGCTCACAGGGACAGGGGGCCCCCAATGAGCAGTTCTTC.

The rearrangement uses TRBV29-1 and TRBJ2-7; the match to TRBD2 covers 7 bases. Per the germline V gene, CDR1 is SQVTM and CDR2 is ANQGSEA. CDR3 size: 14 residues. J lost 3 bases, V lost 0 bases, and 5 bases had no gene match. The CDR3 region has the DNA TGCAGCGTTGAAGAGCGGGGGTCGATCTACGAGCAGTACTTC. Amino acid sequence: CSVEERGSIYEQYF.

This chain joins TRBV24-1 and TRBJ1-1; D ambiguous. This CDR3 is 13 amino acids long. Germline CDR1 and CDR2: KGHDR and SFDVKD. V was shortened by 7 bases and J by 1 base, with 9 bases between the two germline ends. CDR3: CATSEPGNTEAFF. Written as DNA, the CDR3 is TGTGCCACCAGCGAGCCGGGGAACACTGAAGCTTTCTTT.

The V and J genes are TRBV27 and TRBJ2-1, with TRBD2 identical over 8 bases. V was clipped by 6 bases and J by 8 bases; unmatched bases: 9. The V gene's germline CDR1 is MNHEY and CDR2 SMNVEV (reference sequence). The CDR3 is made up of 14 amino acids. The CDR3 reads CASSYGRARDEQFF. The CDR3 bases are TGTGCCAGCAGCTACGGGAGGGCGCGGGATGAGCAGTTCTTC.

The chain carries TRBV29-1 and TRBJ2-1; 9 bases match TRBD2. There are 15 residues in the CDR3. V lost 1 base, J lost 4 bases, and 5 bases stayed unmatched. The V gene's germline CDR1 is SQVTM and CDR2 ANQGSEA. CDR3 in amino acids: CSVEGGTSRYNEQFF. The CDR3 region has the DNA TGCAGCGTTGAAGGGGGGACTAGCAGATACAATGAGCAGTTCTTC.

The chain recombines TRBV27 with TRBJ2-3, with 7 bases matching TRBD2. V shed 5 bases, J shed 4 bases, and the junction held 12 bases outside the gene matches. Germline assignment: CDR1 MNHEY and CDR2 SMNVEV (reference sequence). There are 16 residues in the CDR3. CDR3: CASSPSSGEFPDTQYF. CDR3 nucleotide sequence: TGTGCCAGCAGTCCTTCCAGCGGGGAGTTTCCAGATACGCAGTATTTT.

The CDR3 DNA sequence: TGTGCCAGTAGTATTGGGGGCCCCTATAGCAATCAGCCCCAGCATTTT. It is translated as CASSIGGPYSNQPQHF. The gene calls are TRBV19 and TRBJ1-5; perhaps TRBD1 as D (6 bases). Germline V lookup: CDR1 LNHDA, CDR2 SQIVND (reference sequence). V was cut by 3 bases and J by 0 bases, with 12 bases left in between. This CDR3 has 16 amino acids.

In this sample, this clone turned up once. CDR3 nucleotide sequence: TGTGCCAGCAGCCCGGACGTCCCAGCGCACGAGCAGTTCTTC. Encoded protein: CASSPDVPAHEQFF. The chain couples TRBV5-4 to TRBJ2-1, with D unresolved. This CDR3 is built from 14 residues. CDR1 is SGHNT and CDR2 is YYREEE in the germline V gene (reference sequence). V lost 4 bases and J lost 10, with 18 bases in between.

V gene TRBV6-2 or TRBV6-3 combines with J gene TRBJ2-1; 8 nucleotides agree with TRBD2. Germline V gene lookup returns CDR1 MNHEY and CDR2 SVGEGT. The length of the CDR3 is 15 residues. V gave up 4 bases and J gave up 7 bases; unmatched junction bases: 9. The CDR3 reads CASSLGGGRINEQFF. For the CDR3, the DNA is TGTGCCAGCAGTTTGGGGGGCGGGAGGATTAATGAGCAGTTCTTC.

The gene calls are TRBV19 and TRBJ1-5; D uncertain. CDR1 LNHDA and CDR2 SQIVND come from the germline V gene (reference sequence). This CDR3 has 14 amino acids. V lost 10 bases, J lost 0 bases, and 13 bases lay in between. CDR3 loop: CATHTGISNQPQHF. The CDR3, as DNA: TGTGCCACCCACACCGGGATTAGCAATCAGCCCCAGCATTTT.